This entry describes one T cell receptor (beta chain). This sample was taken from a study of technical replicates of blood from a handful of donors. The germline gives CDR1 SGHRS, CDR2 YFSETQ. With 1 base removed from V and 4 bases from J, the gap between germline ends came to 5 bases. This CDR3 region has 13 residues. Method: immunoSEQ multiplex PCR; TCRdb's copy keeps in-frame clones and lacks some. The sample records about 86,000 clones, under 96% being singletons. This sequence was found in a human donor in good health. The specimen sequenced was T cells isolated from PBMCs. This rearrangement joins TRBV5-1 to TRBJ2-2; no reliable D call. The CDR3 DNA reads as TGCGCCAGCAGCTTGCCGGGCACCGGGGAGCTGTTTTTT. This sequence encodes CASSLPGTGELFF.